Listed below are T cell receptor beta chains from one sample, sequenced in a study of blood T cell repertoires in COVID-19. TCRdb keeps only in-frame clones here, not all; method: immunoSEQ multiplex PCR. The data contain 180,000 or so clones, roughly 89% of them seen just once; the ten biggest clones take up around 2.3%. Sequencing was performed on PBMCs or T cells enriched from blood (not recorded which). Receptor source: a woman aged 35 to 49 with acute COVID-19. CDR3s include the opening cysteine and the closing phenylalanine or tryptophan. Each record gives: J gene, D gene, V gene, clone size, CDR3 DNA, CDR3 protein. A D gene is named only where the DNA matches it firmly. Rows may omit the clone size; those that give it use once, few, many or a size class.

TRBJ2-5 - TRBV6-1 - TGTGCCAGCAGTGAGCCCCAGGGCCATCTATACTTC CASSEPQGHLYF
TRBJ2-7 TRBD1 TRBV15 - TGTGCCACCAGCGGCCCACAGGGGTTCGAGCAGTACTTC CATSGPQGFEQYF
TRBJ1-1 TRBD1 TRBV12-3/TRBV12-4 - TGTGCCAGCAGTGCCCTGCGGGACAGAGAAGCTTTCTTT CASSALRDREAFF
TRBJ2-7 TRBD1 TRBV6-5 - TGTGCCAGCAGAGACAGGGTAGACGAGCAGTACTTC CASRDRVDEQYF
TRBJ2-3 - TRBV5-1 once TGCGCCAGCAGCTTGGAACCTATCCCAGATACGCAGTATTTT CASSLEPIPDTQYF
TRBJ1-3 - TRBV28 - TGTGCCAGCAGTTTAGTCCGAGGCGTCTCTGGAAACACCATATATTTT CASSLVRGVSGNTIYF
TRBJ2-1 TRBD2 TRBV5-1 - TGCGCCAGCAGCTTGGTAGGGCGGGAGGAGAATGAGCAGTTCTTC CASSLVGREENEQFF
TRBJ1-6 TRBD1 TRBV2 - TGTGCCAGCAGGGGGACAGGGTGGAATTCACCCCTCCACTTT CASRGTGWNSPLHF
TRBJ1-2 TRBD1 TRBV9 - TGTGCCAGCAGCGACCTTGACAGGGATGGCTACACCTTC CASSDLDRDGYTF
TRBJ2-1 TRBD2 TRBV3-1/TRBV3-2 - TGTGCCAGCAGCTATTCTAGCGGGGGGGCTACGGATGAGCAGTTCTTC CASSYSSGGATDEQFF
TRBJ2-3 TRBD1 TRBV30 - TGTGCCTGGAGCGAGCTCGGGGGACAGGCCACAGATACGCAGTATTTT CAWSELGGQATDTQYF
TRBJ2-1 TRBD2 TRBV10-3 - TGTGCCATCAGCATAGCGGGAGGGACGGTCAGAGAGCAGTTCTTC CAISIAGGTVREQFF
TRBJ2-2 TRBD2 TRBV30 - TGTGCCTGGAGTGGCCTAGCGGGAGATGGCGGGGAGCTGTTTTTT CAWSGLAGDGGELFF
TRBJ2-3 TRBD2 TRBV10-2 - TGCGCCACCCGCGGGCGGGGGGGAGGCACAGATACGCAGTATTTT CATRGRGGGTDTQYF
TRBJ1-2 - TRBV7-9 - TGTGCCAGCAGCTTAGCAGGGGATCCTAACTATGGCTACACCTTC CASSLAGDPNYGYTF
TRBJ2-2 - TRBV24-1 few TGTGCCACCAGTGATTTGTCCGAGTCGGGGGAGCTGTTTTTT CATSDLSESGELFF
TRBJ2-7 TRBD2 TRBV5-1 - TGCGCCAGCAGCTTGAGTGTTGGGACTAGCTGGACTACTACCTACGAGCAGTACTTC CASSLSVGTSWTTTYEQYF
TRBJ1-4 TRBD1 TRBV6-5 - TGTGCCAGCAGTTATGGACAGGGGGAAAAACTGTTTTTT CASSYGQGEKLFF
TRBJ2-7 - TRBV6-2/TRBV6-3 - TGTGCCAGCAGCGATTCGGGGGGCGGTCTCTACGAGCAGTACTTC CASSDSGGGLYEQYF
TRBJ1-5 TRBD1 TRBV2 - TGTGCCAGCAAAGCCACAGGAACAGGGGACAATCAGCCCCAGCATTTT CASKATGTGDNQPQHF
TRBJ1-1 - TRBV6-8 - TGTGCCAGCAGTTTGTATAACACTGAAGCTTTCTTT CASSLYNTEAFF
TRBJ2-3 - TRBV7-2 - TGTGCCAGCAGCTTTAGGGGGGACAGCCACACAGATACGCAGTATTTT CASSFRGDSHTDTQYF
TRBJ1-5 - TRBV6-1 many TGTGCCAGCAGTGAAGTGTACGAGGCGACCGGAGCGCCCCAGCATTTT CASSEVYEATGAPQHF
TRBJ2-7 - TRBV6-5 - TGTGCCAGCAGTCTTATCCCAAGTGCCAGCGAGCAGTACTTC CASSLIPSASEQYF
TRBJ2-7 - TRBV2 - TGTGCCAGCAGACAGGGCCCGGGGCAGTGGGAGTACTTC CASRQGPGQWEYF
TRBJ1-1 TRBD1 TRBV18 - TGTGCCAGCTCACCGGGACAGGTGAACACTGAAGCTTTCTTT CASSPGQVNTEAFF
TRBJ2-3 - TRBV6-5 - TGTGCCAGCAGCCCGGTCGGCACAGATACGCAGTATTTT CASSPVGTDTQYF
TRBJ2-7 TRBD2 TRBV7-8 - TGTGCCAGCAGCTTAGTCAAATTAGCGGGAGGAGCCTACGAGCAGTACTTC CASSLVKLAGGAYEQYF
TRBJ2-1 TRBD2 TRBV9 - TGTGCCAGCAGCGACAGCGGGGGGGAATACAATGAGCAGTTCTTC CASSDSGGEYNEQFF
TRBJ2-3 TRBD1 TRBV4-1 - TGCGCCAGCAGCCAAGGGCCGGGACAGACCACAGATACGCAGTATTTT CASSQGPGQTTDTQYF
TRBJ2-7 - TRBV3-1/TRBV3-2 - TGTGCCAGCAGCCAAGGGCCAGGGGACGAGCAGTACTTC CASSQGPGDEQYF
TRBJ1-5 - TRBV5-1 - TGCGCCAGCAGCTTGGAGCCCGGTTTCAATCAGCCCCAGCATTTT CASSLEPGFNQPQHF
TRBJ2-7 - TRBV10-3 - TGTGCCATCAGTGAGTCGGGAGAGGTTCCCTACGAGCAGTACTTC CAISESGEVPYEQYF
TRBJ1-1 - TRBV4-2 - TGTGCCAGCAGCCAGGAAATAGGGGACACTGAAGCTTTCTTT CASSQEIGDTEAFF
TRBJ2-7 - TRBV3-1/TRBV3-2 - TGTGCCAGCAGCCAAGGGGCAGGGCCCTCCTACGAGCAGTACTTC CASSQGAGPSYEQYF
TRBJ2-7 TRBD2 TRBV9 - TGTGCCAGCAGCCCAGGGAGGGCCGCCGAGCAGTACTTC CASSPGRAAEQYF
TRBJ2-5 TRBD2 TRBV19 - TGTGCCAGTAGTAACAGCGGGATGCCCCAAGAGACCCAGTACTTC CASSNSGMPQETQYF
TRBJ2-2 TRBD1 TRBV11-2 few TGTGCCAGCAGCCTCCGGGACAGGGCATACGCGAACACCGGGGAGCTGTTTTTT CASSLRDRAYANTGELFF
TRBJ1-3 - TRBV28 - TGTGCCAGCACGTTCCCCCGCGGGGGAGGCCCAGGAAACACCATATATTTT CASTFPRGGGPGNTIYF
TRBJ2-7 - TRBV9 - TGTGCCAGCAGCGTAGATCCCGGGGTTGCCACCGAGCAGTACTTC CASSVDPGVATEQYF